The entry below describes one TCR beta chain. These data belong to a study of blood T cell repertoires in COVID-19. About the study: Sample material is recorded as cDNA or gDNA derived from T cells, B-cell-depleted T cells, or PBMCs.

Authors' analysis steps: Amplifying reference gene primers gave estimates of nucleated cell counts. The repertoire was sequenced with immunoSEQ multiplex PCR; TCRdb's copy has only in-frame clones and lacks some. V and J calls and clone size come straight from that table; D and trimming were deduced from the DNA. The repertoire has some 250,000 clones, 80% to 90% of them found once; the top ten carry 1.9%. V trimming: 0 bases; J trimming: 4 bases; junction bases outside the gene matches: 2. The CDR3 totals 15 residues. The germline V gene encodes CDR1 LGHDT and CDR2 YNNKEL (reference sequence). Cohorts were determined from participant-reported clinical history. What the recovered Cohort 3 donors had was two negative PCRs, clearance, or symptom resolution.

Sequenced sample: PBMCs or T cells enriched from blood (not recorded which). The origin of this receptor is a woman between 50 and 59 years old who had recovered from COVID-19. The rearrangement uses TRBV3-1 (or the pseudogene TRBV3-2) and TRBJ2-2; 7 positions match TRBD1. CDR3 nucleotides: TGTGCCAGCAGCCAAGACGCAGGGGGCACCGGGGAGCTGTTTTTT. Translating gives CASSQDAGGTGELFF.